The rows below give T cell receptor beta chains drawn from one sample of a study of control samples from healthy donors and cancer patients. Assay used: immunoSEQ multiplex PCR; TCRdb lists only in-frame clones, some missing. The sample lists 200,000 or so clones; about 95% were seen once. Sequenced sample: blood. Every receptor here comes from a man aged 50 to 59 in good health. CDR3s include the opening cysteine and the closing phenylalanine or tryptophan. Each record gives: J gene, V gene, D gene, clone size, CDR3 DNA, CDR3 protein. D genes are given only for firm matches. Size is stated for part of the rows, as once, few or many counts, or as a class when the clone is expanded.

TRBJ1-2 TRBV20-1 - once TGCAGTGTCCCCGGGACCGGTGGCTACACCTTC CSVPGTGGYTF
TRBJ1-1 TRBV11-2 - - TGTGCCAGCAGCCCCCGGGCACGTAACACTGAAGCTTTCTTT CASSPRARNTEAFF
TRBJ2-2 TRBV4-1 - - TGCGCCAGCAGCCAATACGGACAATCCACCGGGGAGCTGTTTTTT CASSQYGQSTGELFF
TRBJ2-3 TRBV24-1 TRBD2 - TGTGCCACCAGTGTCCAAGGGGTACGGGGGGGAGATACGCAGTATTTT CATSVQGVRGGDTQYF
TRBJ1-1 TRBV28 TRBD1 - TGTGCCAGCAGCCCAGGGGGGGCGAGGAATACTGAAGCTTTCTTT CASSPGGARNTEAFF
TRBJ1-2 TRBV18 - - TGTGCCAGCTCACCATACGAGGGGCGCGGTGGCTACACCTTC CASSPYEGRGGYTF
TRBJ1-6 TRBV27 - - TGTGCCAGCAGCGACGGCCCCCAATCATATAATTCACCCCTCCACTTT CASSDGPQSYNSPLHF
TRBJ2-3 TRBV10-1 - - TGCGCCAGCAGTGAGTCCCCGTCTAAAGCAGATACGCAGTATTTT CASSESPSKADTQYF
TRBJ1-3 TRBV29-1 - - TGCAGCGTTCAAACAGGGACGGGAAACACCATATATTTT CSVQTGTGNTIYF
TRBJ2-1 TRBV28 - - TGTGCCTGGGGGCCTACATACAATGAGCAGTTCTTC CAWGPTYNEQFF
TRBJ1-2 TRBV6-5 TRBD1 - TGTGCCAGCAAATCCGGGACAGGGAATGGCTACACCTTC CASKSGTGNGYTF
TRBJ2-1 TRBV28 TRBD2 - TGTGCCGTATCCCGCGGGGGCTCCTACAATGAGCAGTTCTTC CAVSRGGSYNEQFF
TRBJ2-3 TRBV29-1 TRBD2 once TGCAGCGCTCCAACTAGCGGAGTCGGGGATACGCAGTATTTT CSAPTSGVGDTQYF
TRBJ1-1 TRBV28 TRBD1 - TGTGCCAGCAGAGCCGGGACAGGGAACACTGAAGCTTTCTTT CASRAGTGNTEAFF
TRBJ2-7 TRBV28 - - TGTGCCAGCAGTTTTCACAGCACCTACGAGCAGTACTTC CASSFHSTYEQYF
TRBJ2-6 TRBV3-1/TRBV3-2 TRBD2 - TGTGCCAGCAGCCAGGGCGGGGGCTCTGGGGCCAACGTCCTGACTTTC CASSQGGGSGANVLTF
TRBJ1-2 TRBV4-1 - - TGCGCCAGCAGCGAAGCCCCCCCGAGGGGCTATGGCTACACCTTC CASSEAPPRGYGYTF
TRBJ1-5 TRBV24-1 - - TGTGCCACCCGAGGTCCGGGTAGCAATCAGCCCCAGCATTTT CATRGPGSNQPQHF
TRBJ2-1 TRBV5-4 - - TGTGCCAGCAGCTTGGCTGTGGGCTCCTACAATGAGCAGTTCTTC CASSLAVGSYNEQFF
TRBJ2-2 TRBV29-1 - - TGCAGCCTCCGGGACACCAACACCGGGGAGCTGTTTTTT CSLRDTNTGELFF
TRBJ2-3 TRBV6-4 - - TGTGCCAGCAGCCCCCTTCTGGGGGGCACAGATACGCAGTATTTT CASSPLLGGTDTQYF
TRBJ2-5 TRBV15 TRBD1 - TGTGCCACCAGCTCCCGGGACAGGGAAGAGACCCAGTACTTC CATSSRDREETQYF
TRBJ1-1 TRBV30 - - TGTGCCTGGACTCCCATAGGGAACACTGAAGCTTTCTTT CAWTPIGNTEAFF
TRBJ2-2 TRBV4-3 TRBD2 once TGCGCCAGCAGCCAATTAGCGGGGGGGCCTGGCGGGGAGCTGTTTTTT CASSQLAGGPGGELFF
TRBJ1-1 TRBV2 - - TGTGCCAGCAGCGCGTGGCCGTTGAACACTGAAGCTTTCTTT CASSAWPLNTEAFF
TRBJ2-2 TRBV24-1 TRBD1 - TGTGCCACCAGTGATTCATATGGACAGGTGAACACCGAGGAGCTGTTTTTT CATSDSYGQVNTEELFF
TRBJ2-1 TRBV7-8 - - TGTGCCAGCAGCTCGGACAGCAGCTCCTACAATGAGCAGTTCTTC CASSSDSSSYNEQFF
TRBJ1-4 TRBV5-1 TRBD1 - TGCGCCAGCAGACCAGGGGGAACTAATGAAAAACTGTTTTTT CASRPGGTNEKLFF
TRBJ1-2 TRBV19 - - TGTGCCAGTAGCATTGGGGGGAACTATGGCTACACCTTC CASSIGGNYGYTF
TRBJ2-1 TRBV3-1/TRBV3-2 - - TGTGCCAGCAGCCAAGAAGAGGAGGGTGAGCAGTTCTTC CASSQEEEGEQFF
TRBJ1-1 TRBV7-2 - once TGTGCCAGCAGCTTAAGTCTATGGACTGAAGCTTTCTTT CASSLSLWTEAFF
TRBJ1-4 TRBV18 - - TGTGCCAGCTCCCCCGAGGGGAAAAAACTGTTTTTT CASSPEGKKLFF
TRBJ1-3 TRBV6-5 - - TGTGCCAGCAGTCCTCAGGGGACCCGAAACACCATATATTTT CASSPQGTRNTIYF
TRBJ2-7 TRBV6-5 TRBD2 - TGTGCCAGCAGTTACAGCCAGCGGGGGATTCGCGAGCAGTACTTC CASSYSQRGIREQYF
TRBJ2-5 TRBV5-8 TRBD1 - TGTGCCAGCAGCCTCCGGGGGACAGGGTACCAAGAGACCCAGTACTTC CASSLRGTGYQETQYF
TRBJ1-5 TRBV4-1 - - TGCGCCAGCGGTTTTCAGGGTTATCAGCCCCAGCATTTT CASGFQGYQPQHF
TRBJ1-1 TRBV11-2 - - TGTGCCAGCAGCTTATACCGGTCAGGGGTAACTGAAGCTTTCTTT CASSLYRSGVTEAFF
TRBJ2-6 TRBV6-1 - once TGTGCCAGCAGTGGAGGGACGGACAACTCTGGGGCCAACGTCCTGACTTTC CASSGGTDNSGANVLTF
TRBJ1-1 TRBV19 - - TGTGCCAGTACCAGGATTTCAGATATGAACACTGAAGCTTTCTTT CASTRISDMNTEAFF
TRBJ1-3 TRBV6-5 - - TGTGCCAGCAGGCCCGGGGGCGCGGTAGGAAACACCATATATTTT CASRPGGAVGNTIYF
TRBJ1-2 TRBV29-1 - - TGCAGCCTCGGGGCTAACTATGGCTACACCTTC CSLGANYGYTF
TRBJ1-1 TRBV3-1/TRBV3-2 - once TGTGCCAGCAGCCACCCCCGGGGACCGATGAACACTGAAGCTTTCTTT CASSHPRGPMNTEAFF
TRBJ2-1 TRBV9 - - TGTGCCAGCAGCCCGAAGATCAGGGACAATGAGCAGTTCTTC CASSPKIRDNEQFF
TRBJ2-5 TRBV24-1 - - TGTGCCACCAGTGAGGTAGGAGGGACCCAGTACTTC CATSEVGGTQYF
TRBJ2-5 TRBV28 TRBD1 - TGTGCCAGCAGAATGGGACAGCCTCAGGGGACCCAGTACTTC CASRMGQPQGTQYF
TRBJ1-4 TRBV5-4 - - TGTGCCAGCAGCTTGGAGAGGAGGGATGAAAAACTGTTTTTT CASSLERRDEKLFF
TRBJ2-2 TRBV5-1 - - TGCGCCAGCAGCTTAGGGCGTTCCGGGAGCGGGGAGCTGTTTTTT CASSLGRSGSGELFF
TRBJ1-1 TRBV18 - - TGTGCCAGCTCACCACGCTCCGGCCGGGGAGGGACTGAAGCTTTCTTT CASSPRSGRGGTEAFF
TRBJ1-5 TRBV28 - once TGTGCCAGCAGTTTAGGTGGTCAGCCCCAGCATTTT CASSLGGQPQHF
TRBJ2-5 TRBV28 - - TGTGCCAGCAGGTCTCCCTTAGAGACCCAGTACTTC CASRSPLETQYF
TRBJ1-6 TRBV5-1 - - TGCGCCAGCAGCTTCGGACAGTCTGAGCCCCTCCACTTT CASSFGQSEPLHF
TRBJ2-5 TRBV28 - - TGTGCCAGCAGTTCCGGACAATGGGAGACCCAGTACTTC CASSSGQWETQYF
TRBJ2-6 TRBV7-3 TRBD2 - TGTGCCAGCAGCCCGGGAGGCTCTGGGGCCAACGTCCTGACTTTC CASSPGGSGANVLTF
TRBJ1-2 TRBV6-2/TRBV6-3 - once TGTGCCAGCAGTTCGACAGCCCTCTATGGCTACACCTTC CASSSTALYGYTF
TRBJ1-1 TRBV2 - few TGTGCCAGCAGCGGTTTGACAGGGAACACTGAAGCTTTCTTT CASSGLTGNTEAFF
TRBJ2-3 TRBV6-1 - - TGTGCCAGCAGTGAACGGCAACTCACAGATACGCAGTATTTT CASSERQLTDTQYF
TRBJ1-5 TRBV6-1 - - TGTGCCAGCAGTGAAACCAGAAGAAGTGGCAATCAGCCCCAGCATTTT CASSETRRSGNQPQHF
TRBJ1-4 TRBV6-6 - - TGTGCCAGCAGTTCCCAGGCAACTAATGAAAAACTGTTTTTT CASSSQATNEKLFF
TRBJ1-2 TRBV12-3/TRBV12-4 - - TGTGCCAGCAGGAACCAGGGTGACTATGGCTACACCTTC CASRNQGDYGYTF
TRBJ1-1 TRBV18 - once TGTGCCAGCTCGGGGCTATCATCCCCCTTGAACACTGAAGCTTTCTTT CASSGLSSPLNTEAFF